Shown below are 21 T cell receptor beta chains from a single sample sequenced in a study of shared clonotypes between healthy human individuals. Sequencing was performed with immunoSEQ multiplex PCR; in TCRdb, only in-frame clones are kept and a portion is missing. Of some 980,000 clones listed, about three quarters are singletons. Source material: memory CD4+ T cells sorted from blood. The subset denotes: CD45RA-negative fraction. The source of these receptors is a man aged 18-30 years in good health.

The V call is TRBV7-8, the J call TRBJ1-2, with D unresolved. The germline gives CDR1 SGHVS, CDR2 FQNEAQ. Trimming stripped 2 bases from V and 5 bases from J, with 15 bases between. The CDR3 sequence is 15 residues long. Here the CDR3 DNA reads TGTGCCAGCAGCTTATTGGCCAGGACGGGGTATGGCTACACCTTC. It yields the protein CASSLLARTGYGYTF.

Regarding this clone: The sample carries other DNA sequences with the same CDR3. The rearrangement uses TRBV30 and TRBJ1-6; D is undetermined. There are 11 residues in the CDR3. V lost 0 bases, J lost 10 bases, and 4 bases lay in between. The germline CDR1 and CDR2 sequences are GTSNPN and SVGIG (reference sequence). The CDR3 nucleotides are TGTGCCTGGAGTGTACAATCACCCCTCCACTTT. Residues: CAWSVQSPLHF. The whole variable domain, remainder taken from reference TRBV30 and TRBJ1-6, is SQTIHQWPATLVQPVGSPLSLECTVEGTSNPNLYWYRQAAGRGLQLLFYSVGIGQISSEVPQNLSASRPQDRQFILSSKKLLLSDSGFYLCAWSVQSPLHFGNGTRLTVT.

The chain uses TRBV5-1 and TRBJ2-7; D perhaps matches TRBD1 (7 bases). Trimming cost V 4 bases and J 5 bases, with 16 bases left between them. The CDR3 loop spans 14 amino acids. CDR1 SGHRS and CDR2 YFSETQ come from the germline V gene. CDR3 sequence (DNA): TGCGCCAGCAGCGGAGGGGGCGAAGTCCACGAGCAGTACTTC. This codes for CASSGGGEVHEQYF.

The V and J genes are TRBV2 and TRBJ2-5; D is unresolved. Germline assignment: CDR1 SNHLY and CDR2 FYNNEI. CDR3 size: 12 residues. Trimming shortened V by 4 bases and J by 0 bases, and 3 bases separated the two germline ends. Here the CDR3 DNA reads TGTGCCAGCAGTGGGTACCAAGAGACCCAGTACTTC. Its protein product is CASSGYQETQYF.

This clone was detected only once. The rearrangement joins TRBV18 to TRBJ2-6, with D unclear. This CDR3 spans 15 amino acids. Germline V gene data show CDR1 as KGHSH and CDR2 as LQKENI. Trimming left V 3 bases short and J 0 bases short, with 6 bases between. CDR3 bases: TGTGCCAGCTCACCCGCACACTCTGGGGCCAACGTCCTGACTTTC. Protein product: CASSPAHSGANVLTF.

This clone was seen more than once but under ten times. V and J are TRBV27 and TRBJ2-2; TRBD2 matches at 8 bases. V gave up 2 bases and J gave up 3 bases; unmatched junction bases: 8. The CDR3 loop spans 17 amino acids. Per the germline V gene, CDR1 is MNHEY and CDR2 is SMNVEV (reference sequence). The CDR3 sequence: CASSLRWLAGYTGELFF. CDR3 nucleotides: TGTGCCAGCAGTTTACGTTGGCTAGCGGGTTACACCGGGGAGCTGTTTTTT.

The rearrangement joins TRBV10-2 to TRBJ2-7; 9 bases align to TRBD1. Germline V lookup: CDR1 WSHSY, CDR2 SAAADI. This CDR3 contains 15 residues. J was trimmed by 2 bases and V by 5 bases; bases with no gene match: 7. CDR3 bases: TGCGCCAGCAGTAAGGGACAGGGAGGGGCCTACGAGCAGTACTTC. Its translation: CASSKGQGGAYEQYF.

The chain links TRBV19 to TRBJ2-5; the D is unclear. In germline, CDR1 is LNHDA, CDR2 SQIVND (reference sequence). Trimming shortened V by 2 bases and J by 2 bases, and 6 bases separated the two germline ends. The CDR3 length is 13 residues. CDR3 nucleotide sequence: TGTGCCAGTAGTATACACGGACAAGAGACCCAGTACTTC. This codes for CASSIHGQETQYF.

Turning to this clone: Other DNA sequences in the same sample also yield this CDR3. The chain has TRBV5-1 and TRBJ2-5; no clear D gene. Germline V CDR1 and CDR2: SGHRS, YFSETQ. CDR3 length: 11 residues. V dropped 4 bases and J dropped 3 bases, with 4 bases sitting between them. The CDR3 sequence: CASSREETQYF. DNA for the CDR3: TGCGCCAGCAGCAGAGAAGAGACCCAGTACTTC.

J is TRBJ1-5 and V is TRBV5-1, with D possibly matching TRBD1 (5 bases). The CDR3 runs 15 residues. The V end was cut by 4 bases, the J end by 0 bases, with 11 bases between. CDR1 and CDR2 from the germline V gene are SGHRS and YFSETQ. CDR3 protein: CASSPWGSSNQPQHF. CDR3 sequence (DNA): TGCGCCAGCAGCCCATGGGGGTCTAGCAATCAGCCCCAGCATTTT.

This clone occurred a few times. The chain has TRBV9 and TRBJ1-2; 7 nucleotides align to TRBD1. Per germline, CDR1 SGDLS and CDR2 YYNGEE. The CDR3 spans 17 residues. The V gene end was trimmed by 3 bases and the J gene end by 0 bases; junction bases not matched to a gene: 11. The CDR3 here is CASSEPARDRANYGYTF. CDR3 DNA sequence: TGTGCCAGCAGCGAACCGGCCAGAGACAGGGCTAACTATGGCTACACCTTC.

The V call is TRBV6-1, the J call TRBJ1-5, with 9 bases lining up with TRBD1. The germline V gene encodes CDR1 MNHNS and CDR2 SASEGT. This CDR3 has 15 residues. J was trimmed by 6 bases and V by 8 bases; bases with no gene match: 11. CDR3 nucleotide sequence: TGTGCCAGCTCCCAGGGGACAGGGTTTGGTCAGCCCCAGCATTTT. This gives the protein CASSQGTGFGQPQHF.

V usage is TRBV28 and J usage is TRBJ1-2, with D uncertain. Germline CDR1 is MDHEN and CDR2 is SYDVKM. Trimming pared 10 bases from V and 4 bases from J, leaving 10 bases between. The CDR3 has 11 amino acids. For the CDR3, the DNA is TGTGCCACCGTACAGACCTATGGCTACACCTTC. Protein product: CATVQTYGYTF.

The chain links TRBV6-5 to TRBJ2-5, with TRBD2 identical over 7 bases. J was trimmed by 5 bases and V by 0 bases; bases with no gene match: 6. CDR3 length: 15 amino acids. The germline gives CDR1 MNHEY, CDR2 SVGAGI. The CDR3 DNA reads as TGTGCCAGCAGTTACTCCTGGGGGGGAGCGGAGACCCAGTACTTC. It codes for CASSYSWGGAETQYF.

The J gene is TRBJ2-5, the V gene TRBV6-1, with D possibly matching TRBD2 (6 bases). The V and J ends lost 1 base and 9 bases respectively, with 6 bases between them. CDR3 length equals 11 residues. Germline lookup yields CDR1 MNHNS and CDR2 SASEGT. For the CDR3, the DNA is TGTGCCAGCAGTGAAGGGGGGGCCCAGTACTTC. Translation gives CASSEGGAQYF.

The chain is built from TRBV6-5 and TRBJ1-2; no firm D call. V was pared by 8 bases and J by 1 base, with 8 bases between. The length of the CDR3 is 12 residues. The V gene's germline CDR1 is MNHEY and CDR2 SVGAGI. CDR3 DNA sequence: TGTGCCAGCTTCGCTTATAACTATGGCTACACCTTC. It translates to CASFAYNYGYTF.

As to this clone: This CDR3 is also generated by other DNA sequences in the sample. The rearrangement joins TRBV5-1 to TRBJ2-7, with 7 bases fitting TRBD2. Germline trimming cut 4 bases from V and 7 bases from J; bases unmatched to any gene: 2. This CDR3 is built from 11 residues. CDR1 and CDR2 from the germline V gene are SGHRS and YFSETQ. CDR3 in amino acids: CASSLGREQYF. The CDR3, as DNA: TGCGCCAGCAGCCTCGGGAGGGAGCAGTACTTC.

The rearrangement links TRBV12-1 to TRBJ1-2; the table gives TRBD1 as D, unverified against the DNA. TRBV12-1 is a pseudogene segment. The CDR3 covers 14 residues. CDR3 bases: TGTGCCAGCAGCTTCCCAGGCTTTTGCGTTGGCTACACCTTC. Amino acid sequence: CASSFPGFCVGYTF.

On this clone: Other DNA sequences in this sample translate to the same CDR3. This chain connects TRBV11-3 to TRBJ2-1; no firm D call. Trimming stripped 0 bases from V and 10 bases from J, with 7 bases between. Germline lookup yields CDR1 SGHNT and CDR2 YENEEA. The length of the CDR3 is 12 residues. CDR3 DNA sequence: TGTGCCAGCAGCTTAGATGGGAACGAGCAGTTCTTC. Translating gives CASSLDGNEQFF.

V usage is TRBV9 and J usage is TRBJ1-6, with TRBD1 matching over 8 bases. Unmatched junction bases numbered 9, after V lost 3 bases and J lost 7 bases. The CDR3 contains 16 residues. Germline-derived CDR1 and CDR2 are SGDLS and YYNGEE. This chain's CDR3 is CASSEQSTGANSPLHF. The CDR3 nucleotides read TGTGCCAGCAGCGAACAATCGACAGGGGCAAATTCACCCCTCCACTTT.

The CDR3 nucleotides read TGTGCCAGCAGGTACACAGGGTCCTACGAGCAGTACTTC. Its translation is CASRYTGSYEQYF. The chain has TRBV2 and TRBJ2-7; maybe TRBD1 (6 bases). The germline CDR1 and CDR2 sequences are SNHLY and FYNNEI. CDR3 length equals 13 residues. Between the trimmed V and J ends, which lost 6 bases and 1 base, there was a span of 10 bases.